Shown below are 11 T cell receptor beta chains from a single sample sequenced in a study of OX40 agonist ivuxolimab in advanced cancers. Assay: immunoSEQ multiplex PCR; the TCRdb copy retains only in-frame clones and omits some. The data hold tens of thousands of clones, with about 91% observed a single time. This specimen was CD4+ or CD8+ T cells sorted from blood, taken in a trial of the OX40 agonist ivuxolimab. The receptors derive from an adult with an advanced solid tumor such as melanoma, head and neck, liver or kidney cancer.

The table lists this clone with a few counts. The chain recombines TRBV9 with TRBJ2-7, with 8 bases identical to TRBD1. The V and J ends lost 0 bases and 2 bases, in that order; junction bases with no gene match: 4. Germline CDR1 SGDLS, CDR2 YYNGEE. The CDR3 is made up of 15 amino acids. CDR3 sequence: CASSVGGQGTYEQYF. CDR3 nucleotides: TGTGCCAGCAGCGTAGGAGGACAGGGAACCTACGAGCAGTACTTC.

The genes are TRBV7-6 and TRBJ2-1, with 11 bases identical to TRBD2. Germline CDR1 SGHVS, CDR2 FNYEAQ. CDR3 length: 16 amino acids. V lost 4 bases and J lost 4; bases outside the gene matches: 6. CDR3 region: CASSYGTSGVYNEQFF. The CDR3 DNA reads as TGTGCCAGCAGCTACGGGACTAGCGGAGTTTACAATGAGCAGTTCTTC. Drawing the rest from reference TRBV7-6 and TRBJ2-1, the complete variable domain is GAGVSQSPRYKVTKRGQDVALRCDPISGHVSLYWYRQALGQGPEFLTYFNYEAQQDKSGLPNDRFSAERPEGSISTLTIQRTEQRDSAMYRCASSYGTSGVYNEQFFGPGTRLTVL.

V and J are TRBV9 and TRBJ1-2; D is ambiguous. In germline, CDR1 is SGDLS, CDR2 YYNGEE. The CDR3 totals 12 residues. Trimming took off 5 bases at V and 4 bases at J, with 9 bases between the two ends. Written as DNA, the CDR3 is TGTGCCAGCAGTGACGGAGGCTATGGCTACACCTTC. It translates to CASSDGGYGYTF.

This chain links TRBV4-3 with TRBJ2-7, with TRBD1 identical over 7 bases. Per germline, CDR1 LGHNA and CDR2 YSLEER. The length of the CDR3 is 14 residues. J gave up 5 bases and V 5 bases, and 9 bases lay outside the gene matches. Here the CDR3 DNA reads TGCGCCAGCAGCGCCGGGACAGAGGTCAACGAGCAGTACTTC. This encodes CASSAGTEVNEQYF.

This chain links TRBV7-9 with TRBJ2-7; D not certain. V dropped 7 bases and J dropped 3 bases, with 16 bases sitting between them. The CDR3 consists of 14 residues. The germline gives CDR1 SEHNR, CDR2 FQNEAQ (reference sequence). The CDR3 spells CASTGTPPFYEQYF. The CDR3 DNA sequence: TGTGCCAGCACCGGCACCCCTCCCTTCTACGAGCAGTACTTC.

This CDR3 reads CASSLLGTGELFF. The CDR3 region has the DNA TGTGCCAGCAGCTTATTGGGCACCGGGGAGCTGTTTTTT. This chain joins TRBV7-2 and TRBJ2-2, with D uncertain. This CDR3 comprises 13 residues. Germline assignment: CDR1 SGHTA and CDR2 FQGNSA. The V end lost 2 bases, the J end lost 4 bases, and 5 bases lay between the germline ends. The full variable domain, completed using reference TRBV7-2 and TRBJ2-2, is GAGVSQSPSNKVTEKGKDVELRCDPISGHTALYWYRQSLGQGLEFLIYFQGNSAPDKSGLPSDRFSAERTGGSVSTLTIQRTQQEDSAVYLCASSLLGTGELFFGEGSRLTVL.

The chain uses TRBV7-8 and TRBJ2-7; D may correspond to TRBD1 or TRBD2 (5 bases each). Germline V lookup: CDR1 SGHVS, CDR2 FQNEAQ. V shed 3 bases and J shed 5 bases, with 17 bases lying between them. The CDR3 is made up of 15 amino acids. CDR3 nucleotide sequence: TGTGCCAGCAGCTTGGGGGACGGAAATTACGACGAGCAGTACTTC. Residues: CASSLGDGNYDEQYF.

This clone was picked up one time. Additional DNA sequences in this sample encode the identical CDR3. This chain links TRBV5-1 with TRBJ2-3; D ambiguous. This CDR3 is built from 14 residues. Germline V lookup: CDR1 SGHRS, CDR2 YFSETQ. Trimming left V 0 bases short and J 2 bases short, with 7 bases between. As DNA, the CDR3 is TGCGCCAGCAGCTTGGGAGACGACACAGATACGCAGTATTTT. Translation: CASSLGDDTDTQYF.

The chain carries TRBV4-3 and TRBJ2-2, with D perhaps TRBD1 or TRBD2 (5 bases each). This CDR3 is 16 amino acids long. Germline-derived CDR1 and CDR2 are LGHNA and YSLEER. The V gene lost 0 bases and the J gene lost 6 bases, with 14 bases spanning the gap. The CDR3: CASSQDRAGSPGELFF. CDR3 coding DNA: TGCGCCAGCAGCCAAGATAGGGCAGGGAGTCCCGGGGAGCTGTTTTTT.

The chain couples TRBV11-2 to TRBJ2-1, with D hard to call. The CDR3 is 13 residues long. The V end was cut by 0 bases, the J end by 4 bases, with 4 bases between. CDR1 and CDR2 (germline): SGHAT, FQNNGV. CDR3 DNA sequence: TGTGCCAGCAGCTTAGATAGGTACAATGAGCAGTTCTTC. Translating gives CASSLDRYNEQFF.

The gene calls are TRBV7-2 and TRBJ2-3; D might be TRBD2 (6 bases). V gave up 5 bases and J gave up 1 base, with 13 bases separating them. The CDR3 contains 15 residues. Germline assignment: CDR1 SGHTA and CDR2 FQGNSA. This CDR3 reads CASSVPSARTDTQYF. CDR3 sequence (DNA): TGTGCCAGCAGCGTCCCTAGCGCCCGCACAGATACGCAGTATTTT.